This T cell receptor (beta chain) stems from a study of cytomegalovirus exposure and HLA in healthy donors. As for the study in general: The use of the same platform for the 90 to 150 validation repertoires and the approximately 670 first-cohort repertoires was reported by a later analysis. Study conclusions and caveats: There were a few CMV-associated chains whose specificity for CMV antigens was confirmed in vitro. Cytomegalovirus status was reportedly diagnosed by the classifier with high sensitivity and specificity.

Sequenced by immunoSEQ multiplex PCR; TCRdb stores in-frame clones only, minus some. The sample yields approximately 200,000 clones, 75% to 85% seen once. This clone was observed a single time. What it recognizes is unknown. The V gene lost 5 bases and the J gene lost 7 bases, with 17 bases spanning the gap. Looked up from germline, CDR1 is MNHEY and CDR2 is SVGAGI. The CDR3 is 14 residues long. Material for sequencing was PBMCs. This clonotype was sampled from a woman between 25 and 40 years old in good health and CMV-seropositive. The rearrangement uses TRBV6-5 and TRBJ1-1, with D possibly TRBD1 on 5 matching bases. In DNA form, the CDR3 reads TGTGCCAGCAGTCGTGAGAGACAGACTGGTGAAGCTTTCTTT. The encoded protein is CASSRERQTGEAFF.